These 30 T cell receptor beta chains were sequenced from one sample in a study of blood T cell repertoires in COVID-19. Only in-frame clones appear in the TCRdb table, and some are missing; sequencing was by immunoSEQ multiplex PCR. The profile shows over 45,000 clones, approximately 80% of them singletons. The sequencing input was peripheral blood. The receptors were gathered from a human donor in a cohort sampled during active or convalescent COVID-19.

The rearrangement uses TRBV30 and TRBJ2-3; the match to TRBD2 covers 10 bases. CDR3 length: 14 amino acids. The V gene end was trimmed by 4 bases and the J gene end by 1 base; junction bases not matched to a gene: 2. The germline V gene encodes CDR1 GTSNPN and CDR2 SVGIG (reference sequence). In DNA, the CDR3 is TGTGCCTGGACTACTAGCGGGGGCACAGATACGCAGTATTTT. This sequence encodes CAWTTSGGTDTQYF.

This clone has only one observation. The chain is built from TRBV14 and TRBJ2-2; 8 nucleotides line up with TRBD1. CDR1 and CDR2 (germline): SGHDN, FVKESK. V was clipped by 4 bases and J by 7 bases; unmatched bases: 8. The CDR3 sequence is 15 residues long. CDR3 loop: CASSRRTGSHGELFF. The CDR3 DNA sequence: TGTGCCAGCAGCCGAAGGACAGGGTCACACGGGGAGCTGTTTTTT.

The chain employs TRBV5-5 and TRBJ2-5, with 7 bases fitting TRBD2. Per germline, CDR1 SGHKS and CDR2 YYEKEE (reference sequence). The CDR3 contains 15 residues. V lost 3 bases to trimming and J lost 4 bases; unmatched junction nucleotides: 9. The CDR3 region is CASSWHYPGGETQYF. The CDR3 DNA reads TGTGCCAGCAGCTGGCATTACCCGGGGGGAGAGACCCAGTACTTC. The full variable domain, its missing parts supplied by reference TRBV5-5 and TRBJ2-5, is DAGVTQSPTHLIKTRGQQVTLRCSPISGHKSVSWYQQVLGQGPQFIFQYYEKEERGRGNFPDRFSARQFPNYSSELNVNALLLGDSALYLCASSWHYPGGETQYFGPGTRLLVL.

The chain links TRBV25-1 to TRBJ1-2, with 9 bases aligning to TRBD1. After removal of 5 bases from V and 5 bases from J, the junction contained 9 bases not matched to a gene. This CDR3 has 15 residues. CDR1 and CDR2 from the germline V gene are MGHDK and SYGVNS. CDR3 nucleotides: TGTGCCAGCAGTCTCTACGGAGACAGGGGGTATGGCTACACCTTC. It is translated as CASSLYGDRGYGYTF.

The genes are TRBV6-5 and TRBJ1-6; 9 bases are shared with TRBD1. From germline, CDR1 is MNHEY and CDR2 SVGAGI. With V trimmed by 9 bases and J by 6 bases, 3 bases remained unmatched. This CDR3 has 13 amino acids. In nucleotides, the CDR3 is TGTGCCAGATCGGGACAGGGTAATTCACCCCTCCACTTT. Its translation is CARSGQGNSPLHF.

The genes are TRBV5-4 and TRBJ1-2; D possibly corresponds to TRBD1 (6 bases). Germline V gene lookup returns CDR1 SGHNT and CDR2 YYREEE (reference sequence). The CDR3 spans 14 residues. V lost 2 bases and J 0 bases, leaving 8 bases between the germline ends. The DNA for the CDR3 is TGTGCCAGCAGCTTACAGGGTGCTAACTATGGCTACACCTTC. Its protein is CASSLQGANYGYTF.

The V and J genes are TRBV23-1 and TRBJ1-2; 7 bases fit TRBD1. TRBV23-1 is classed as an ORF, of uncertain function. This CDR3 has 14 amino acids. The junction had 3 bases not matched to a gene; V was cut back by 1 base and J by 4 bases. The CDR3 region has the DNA TGCGCCAGCAGTCAATGGCACAGGGGCTATGGCTACACCTTC. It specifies CASSQWHRGYGYTF.

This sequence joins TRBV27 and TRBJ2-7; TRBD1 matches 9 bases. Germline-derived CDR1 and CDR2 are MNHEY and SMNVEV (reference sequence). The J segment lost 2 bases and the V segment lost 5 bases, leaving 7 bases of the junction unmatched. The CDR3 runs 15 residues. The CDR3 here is CASSETGGPTYEQYF. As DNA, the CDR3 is TGTGCCAGCAGTGAAACAGGGGGCCCAACCTACGAGCAGTACTTC.

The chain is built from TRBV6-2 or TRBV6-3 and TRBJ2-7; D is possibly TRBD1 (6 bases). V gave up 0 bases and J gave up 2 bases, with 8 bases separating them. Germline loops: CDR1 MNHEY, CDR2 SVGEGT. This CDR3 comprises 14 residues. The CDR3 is CASSYSGTPYEQYF. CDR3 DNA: TGTGCCAGCAGTTACTCAGGGACACCCTACGAGCAGTACTTC.

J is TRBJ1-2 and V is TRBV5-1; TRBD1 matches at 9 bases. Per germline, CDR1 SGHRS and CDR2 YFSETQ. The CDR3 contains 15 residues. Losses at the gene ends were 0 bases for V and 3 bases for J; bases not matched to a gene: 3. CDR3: CASSLGGQGYYGYTF. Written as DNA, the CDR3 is TGCGCCAGCAGCTTGGGGGGACAGGGCTACTATGGCTACACCTTC.

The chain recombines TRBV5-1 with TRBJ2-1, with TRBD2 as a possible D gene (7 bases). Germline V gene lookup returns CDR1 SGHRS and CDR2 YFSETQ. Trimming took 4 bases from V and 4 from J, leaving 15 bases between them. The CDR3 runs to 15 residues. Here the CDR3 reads CASSGGRGAYNEQFF. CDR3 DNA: TGCGCCAGCAGCGGTGGACGGGGGGCGTACAATGAGCAGTTCTTC.

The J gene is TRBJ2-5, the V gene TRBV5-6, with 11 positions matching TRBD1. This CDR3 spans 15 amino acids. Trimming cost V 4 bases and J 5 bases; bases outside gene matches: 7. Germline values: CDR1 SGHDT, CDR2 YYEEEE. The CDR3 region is CASSIGQGARETQYF. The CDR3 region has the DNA TGTGCCAGCAGCATAGGACAGGGGGCGCGGGAGACCCAGTACTTC.

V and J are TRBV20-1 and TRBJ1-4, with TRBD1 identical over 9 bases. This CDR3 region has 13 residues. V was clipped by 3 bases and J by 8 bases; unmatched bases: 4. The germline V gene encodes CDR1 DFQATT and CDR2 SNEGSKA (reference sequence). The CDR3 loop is CSASGTGREKLFF. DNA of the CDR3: TGCAGTGCTAGTGGGACAGGGAGAGAAAAACTGTTTTTT.

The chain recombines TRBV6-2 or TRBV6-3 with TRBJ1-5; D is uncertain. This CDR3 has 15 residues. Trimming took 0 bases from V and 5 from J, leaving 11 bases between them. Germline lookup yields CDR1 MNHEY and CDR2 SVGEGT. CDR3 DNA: TGTGCCAGCAGTTACTCGAACGGGGTCCATCAGCCCCAGCATTTT. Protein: CASSYSNGVHQPQHF.

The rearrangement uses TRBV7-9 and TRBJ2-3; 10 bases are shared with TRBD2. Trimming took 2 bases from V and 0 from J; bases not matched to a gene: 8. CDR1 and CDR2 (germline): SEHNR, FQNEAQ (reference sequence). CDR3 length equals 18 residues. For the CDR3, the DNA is TGTGCCAGCAGCTTATGGAGTAGCGGGGGGATTAGCACAGATACGCAGTATTTT. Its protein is CASSLWSSGGISTDTQYF.

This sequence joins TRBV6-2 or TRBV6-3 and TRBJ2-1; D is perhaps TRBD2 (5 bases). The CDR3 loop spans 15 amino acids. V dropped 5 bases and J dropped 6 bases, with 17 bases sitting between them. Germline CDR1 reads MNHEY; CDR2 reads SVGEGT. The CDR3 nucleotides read TGTGCCAGCAGTACCACCAGGCGGGTGGGCAATGAGCAGTTCTTC. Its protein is CASSTTRRVGNEQFF.

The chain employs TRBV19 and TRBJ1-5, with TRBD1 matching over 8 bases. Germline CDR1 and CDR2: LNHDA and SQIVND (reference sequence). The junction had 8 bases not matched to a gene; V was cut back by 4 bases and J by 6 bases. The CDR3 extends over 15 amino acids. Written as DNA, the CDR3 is TGTGCCAGTAGTACAGGACAGGGTGGGGGTCAGCCCCAGCATTTT. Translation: CASSTGQGGGQPQHF.

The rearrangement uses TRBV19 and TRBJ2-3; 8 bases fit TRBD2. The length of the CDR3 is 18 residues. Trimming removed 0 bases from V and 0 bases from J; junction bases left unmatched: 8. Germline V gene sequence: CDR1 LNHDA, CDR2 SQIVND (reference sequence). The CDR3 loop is CASSIDRMQRGSTDTQYF. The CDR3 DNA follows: TGTGCCAGTAGTATAGATCGAATGCAGCGGGGGAGCACAGATACGCAGTATTTT.

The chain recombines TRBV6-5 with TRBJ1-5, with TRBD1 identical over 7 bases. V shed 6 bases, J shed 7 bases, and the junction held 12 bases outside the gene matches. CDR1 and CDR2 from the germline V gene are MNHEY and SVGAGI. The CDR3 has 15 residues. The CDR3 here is CASRGIGTAVQPQHF. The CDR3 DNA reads TGTGCCAGCAGGGGGATCGGGACAGCCGTCCAGCCCCAGCATTTT.

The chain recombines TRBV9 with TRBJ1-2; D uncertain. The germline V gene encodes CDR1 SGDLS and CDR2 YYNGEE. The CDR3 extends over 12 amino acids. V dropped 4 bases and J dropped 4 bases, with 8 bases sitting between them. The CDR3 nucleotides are TGTGCCAGCAGCTCCCAGATCTATGGCTACACCTTC. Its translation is CASSSQIYGYTF.

CDR3 amino acids: CAGKFSVFRDSTEAFF. DNA of the CDR3: TGTGCTGGAAAATTCTCCGTTTTCCGGGACTCAACTGAAGCTTTCTTT. The gene calls are TRBV19 and TRBJ1-1, with TRBD1 as a possible D gene (5 bases). Germline V gene lookup returns CDR1 LNHDA and CDR2 SQIVND (reference sequence). The CDR3 extends over 16 amino acids.

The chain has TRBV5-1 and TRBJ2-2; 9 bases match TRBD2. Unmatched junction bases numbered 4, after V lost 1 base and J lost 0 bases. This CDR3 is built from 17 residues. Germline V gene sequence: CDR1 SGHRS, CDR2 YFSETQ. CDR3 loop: CASSLRAGGSNTGELFF. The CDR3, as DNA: TGCGCCAGCAGCTTGCGAGCGGGGGGCTCGAACACCGGGGAGCTGTTTTTT.

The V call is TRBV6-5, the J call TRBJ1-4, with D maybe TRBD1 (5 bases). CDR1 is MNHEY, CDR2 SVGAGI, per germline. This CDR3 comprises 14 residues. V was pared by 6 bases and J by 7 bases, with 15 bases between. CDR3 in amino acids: CASRSTENREKLFF. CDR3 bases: TGTGCCAGCAGGTCGACAGAGAACCGTGAAAAACTGTTTTTT.

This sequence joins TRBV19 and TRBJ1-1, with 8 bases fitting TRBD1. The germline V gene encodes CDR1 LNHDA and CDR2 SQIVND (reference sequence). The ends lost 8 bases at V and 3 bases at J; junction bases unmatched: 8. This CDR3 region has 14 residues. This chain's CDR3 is CASGAGGGYTEAFF. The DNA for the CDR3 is TGTGCCAGTGGTGCAGGGGGCGGGTACACTGAAGCTTTCTTT.

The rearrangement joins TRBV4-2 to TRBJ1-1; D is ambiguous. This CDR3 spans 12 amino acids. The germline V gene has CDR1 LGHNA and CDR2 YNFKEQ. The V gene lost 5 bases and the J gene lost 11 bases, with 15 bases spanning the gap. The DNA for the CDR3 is TGTGCCAGCAGCTCCGGTCGGAGCCCGGCTTTCTTT. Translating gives CASSSGRSPAFF.

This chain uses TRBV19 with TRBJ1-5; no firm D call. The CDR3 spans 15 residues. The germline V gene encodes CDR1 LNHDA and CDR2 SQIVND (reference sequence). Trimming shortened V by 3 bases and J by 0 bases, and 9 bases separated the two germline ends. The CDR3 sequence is CASSMGSYSNQPQHF. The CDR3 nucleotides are TGTGCCAGTAGTATGGGGAGTTATAGCAATCAGCCCCAGCATTTT.

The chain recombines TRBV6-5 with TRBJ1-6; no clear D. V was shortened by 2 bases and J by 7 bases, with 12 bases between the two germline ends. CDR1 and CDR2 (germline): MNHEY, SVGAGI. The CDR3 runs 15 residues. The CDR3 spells CASSYGFGANSPLHF. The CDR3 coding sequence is TGTGCCAGCAGTTACGGGTTCGGAGCGAATTCACCCCTCCACTTT.

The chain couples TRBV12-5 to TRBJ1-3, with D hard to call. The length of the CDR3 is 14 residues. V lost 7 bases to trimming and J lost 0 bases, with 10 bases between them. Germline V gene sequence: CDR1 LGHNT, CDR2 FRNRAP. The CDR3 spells CASDIPRSGNTIYF. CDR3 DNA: TGTGCTAGTGACATACCTCGCTCTGGAAACACCATATATTTT. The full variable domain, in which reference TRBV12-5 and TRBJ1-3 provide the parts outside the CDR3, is DARVTQTPRHKVTEMGQEVTMRCQPILGHNTVFWYRQTMMQGLELLAYFRNRAPLDDSGMPKDRFSAEMPDATLATLKIQPSEPRDSAVYFCASDIPRSGNTIYFGEGSWLTVV.

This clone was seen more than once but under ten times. DNA of the CDR3: TGTGCCAGCAGTCGGCGGACAGGGGGCGCTGAAAAACTGTTTTTT. It specifies CASSRRTGGAEKLFF. The chain recombines TRBV6-2 or TRBV6-3 with TRBJ1-4; 11 bases agree with TRBD1. The CDR3 spans 15 residues. Germline trimming cut 5 bases from V and 7 bases from J; bases unmatched to any gene: 6. CDR1 is MNHEY and CDR2 is SVGEGT in the germline V gene.

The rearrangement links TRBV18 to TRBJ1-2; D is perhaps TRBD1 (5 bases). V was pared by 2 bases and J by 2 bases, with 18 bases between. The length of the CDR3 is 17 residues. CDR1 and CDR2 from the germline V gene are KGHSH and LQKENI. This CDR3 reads CASSPLGAGGRNYGYTF. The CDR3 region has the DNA TGTGCCAGCTCACCATTGGGTGCCGGGGGTAGGAACTATGGCTACACCTTC.